This T cell receptor (beta chain) originates from a study of T cell responses to AZD1222 COVID-19 vaccine. The ends lost 0 bases at V and 6 bases at J; junction bases unmatched: 8. The CDR3 covers 16 residues. Looked up from germline, CDR1 is GTSNPN and CDR2 is SVGIG (reference sequence). Clones were read by immunoSEQ multiplex PCR, and TCRdb kept only the in-frame ones, dropping some. This sample carries some 160,000 clones, more than 85% of them seen once, and the ten largest clones take approximately 4.7%. The material sequenced was peripheral blood, taken on day 0 of AZD1222 vaccination. This chain joins TRBV30 and TRBJ1-5; TRBD1 matches 10 bases. The sequence derives from an adult in good health. The CDR3 spells CAWSVGQGVVSQPQHF. The CDR3 region has the DNA TGTGCCTGGAGTGTAGGACAGGGGGTGGTTAGTCAGCCCCAGCATTTT.